This T cell receptor (beta chain) was documented in a study of CD8 T cells in Susac syndrome. Sequencing of TCR beta was performed on blood CD8+ and CD4+ T cells. Patients with stable or active relapsing-remitting disease, all of them treatment-naive, made up the multiple sclerosis controls. Both CD4+ and CD8+ T cells were negatively isolated, and TEMRA cells underwent FACS enrichment. Germline V lookup: CDR1 LGHDT, CDR2 YNNKEL (reference sequence). V was shortened by 3 bases and J by 2 bases, with 17 bases between the two germline ends. The CDR3 runs 16 residues. Random-hexamer reverse transcription was applied to roughly 0.5 to 1 ug RNA. Multiplex immunoSEQ PCR targeted 54 Vbeta and 13 Jbeta TCR beta segments. TCRdb used MiXCR to reprocess the immunoSEQ multiplex PCR reads, holding one entry per CDR3 protein. The sample holds about 430,000 distinct CDR3 sequences, around 85% seen once.

V is TRBV3-1 and J is TRBJ2-7; possible D gene TRBD2, 7 bases. Sequenced input: CD8+ T cells from PBMCs. The TCR sequence derives from a human donor with multiple sclerosis. For the CDR3, the DNA is TGTGCCAGCAGCCATAATACGGGGGGCTCCACCTACGAGCAGTACTTC. Its translation: CASSHNTGGSTYEQYF.